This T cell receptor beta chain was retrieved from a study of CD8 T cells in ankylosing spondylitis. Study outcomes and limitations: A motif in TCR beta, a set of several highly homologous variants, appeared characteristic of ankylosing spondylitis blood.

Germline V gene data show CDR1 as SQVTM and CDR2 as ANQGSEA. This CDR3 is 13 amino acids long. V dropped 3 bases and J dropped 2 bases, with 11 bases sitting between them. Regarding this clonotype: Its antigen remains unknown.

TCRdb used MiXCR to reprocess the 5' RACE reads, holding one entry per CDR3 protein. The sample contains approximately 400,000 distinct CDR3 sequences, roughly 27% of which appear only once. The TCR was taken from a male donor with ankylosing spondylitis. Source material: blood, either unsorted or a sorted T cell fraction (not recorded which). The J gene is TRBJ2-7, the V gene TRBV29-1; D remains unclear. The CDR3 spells CSVEVGSPYEQYF. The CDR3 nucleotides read TGCAGCGTTGAGGTCGGTTCCCCCTACGAGCAGTACTTC.